This T cell receptor (beta chain) was retrieved from a study of regulatory T cells in long-lasting Graves disease. Stated time point: newly diagnosed GD, antithyroid drugs for less than 3 months. PBMC RNA served as the TCR library source. The J segment lost 2 bases and the V segment lost 3 bases, leaving 16 bases of the junction unmatched. From germline, CDR1 is MDHEN and CDR2 SYDVKM. The CDR3 runs to 19 residues. This clonotype has at least ten counts. Building of the TCR beta libraries involved iRepertoire HTBI primers and Arm-PCR of CDR3 regions. A single record per CDR3 protein comes from TCRdb applying MiXCR to the multiplex PCR reads. The table lists some 320,000 distinct CDR3 sequences, 15% to 20% of them singletons.

Sample: peripheral blood mononuclear cells (PBMCs), taken at new diagnosis, from a patient treated with antithyroid drugs. The clonotype was recovered from a female donor with Graves disease. This sequence joins TRBV28 and TRBJ2-5; 9 nucleotides align to TRBD2. This CDR3 is CASSFLQFIAGERQETQYF. CDR3 nucleotide sequence: TGTGCCAGCAGTTTCCTACAGTTCATAGCGGGAGAAAGGCAAGAGACCCAGTACTTC.